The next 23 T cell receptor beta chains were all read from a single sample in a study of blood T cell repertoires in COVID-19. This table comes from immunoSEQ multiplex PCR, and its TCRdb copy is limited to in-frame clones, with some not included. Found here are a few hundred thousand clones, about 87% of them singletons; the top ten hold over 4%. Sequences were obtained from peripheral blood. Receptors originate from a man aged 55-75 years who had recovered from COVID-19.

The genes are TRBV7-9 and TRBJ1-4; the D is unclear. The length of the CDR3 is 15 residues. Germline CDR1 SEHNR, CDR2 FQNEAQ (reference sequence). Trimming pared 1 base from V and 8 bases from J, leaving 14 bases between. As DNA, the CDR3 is TGTGCCAGCAGCTTAGGGGTCGCGGCGGCCGAAAAACTGTTTTTT. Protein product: CASSLGVAAAEKLFF.

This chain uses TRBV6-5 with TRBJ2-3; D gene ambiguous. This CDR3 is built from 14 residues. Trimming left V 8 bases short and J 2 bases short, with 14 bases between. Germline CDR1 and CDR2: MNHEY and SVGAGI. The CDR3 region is CASLTGVFTDTQYF. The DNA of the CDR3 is TGTGCCAGCTTAACTGGTGTATTCACAGATACGCAGTATTTT.

Here the CDR3 DNA reads TGTGCCAGCTATACTCAAAGTGGCGGCTACGAGCAGTACTTC. Residues: CASYTQSGGYEQYF. This chain uses TRBV28 with TRBJ2-7, with D hard to call. V lost 8 bases, J lost 3 bases, and 17 bases lay in between. There are 14 residues in the CDR3. Germline-derived CDR1 and CDR2 are MDHEN and SYDVKM.

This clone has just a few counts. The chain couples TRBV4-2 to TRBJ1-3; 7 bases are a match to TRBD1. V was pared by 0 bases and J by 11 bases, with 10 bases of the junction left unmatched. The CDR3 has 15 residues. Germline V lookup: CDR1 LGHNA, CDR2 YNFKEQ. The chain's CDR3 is CASSQDRGTAPAIYF. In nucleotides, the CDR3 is TGTGCCAGCAGCCAAGATAGAGGGACAGCCCCAGCCATATATTTT.

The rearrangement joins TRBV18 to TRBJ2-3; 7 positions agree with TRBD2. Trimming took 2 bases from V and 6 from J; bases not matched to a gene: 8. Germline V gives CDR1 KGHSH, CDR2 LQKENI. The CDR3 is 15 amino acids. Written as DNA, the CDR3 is TGTGCCAGCTCACCATCTAGCGGTCCAGGGGATACGCAGTATTTT. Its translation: CASSPSSGPGDTQYF.

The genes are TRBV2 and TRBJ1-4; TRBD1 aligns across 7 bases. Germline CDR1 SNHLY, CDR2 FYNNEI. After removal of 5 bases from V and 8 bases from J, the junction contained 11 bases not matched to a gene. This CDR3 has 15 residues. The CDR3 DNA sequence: TGTGCCAGCAGTCAAAGACAGGGCGAGAGGGAAAAACTGTTTTTT. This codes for CASSQRQGEREKLFF.

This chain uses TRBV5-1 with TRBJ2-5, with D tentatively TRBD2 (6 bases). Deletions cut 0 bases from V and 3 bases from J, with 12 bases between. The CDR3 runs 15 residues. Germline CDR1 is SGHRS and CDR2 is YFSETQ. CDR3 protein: CASSLGVIAEETQYF. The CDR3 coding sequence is TGCGCCAGCAGCTTGGGGGTTATAGCGGAAGAGACCCAGTACTTC.

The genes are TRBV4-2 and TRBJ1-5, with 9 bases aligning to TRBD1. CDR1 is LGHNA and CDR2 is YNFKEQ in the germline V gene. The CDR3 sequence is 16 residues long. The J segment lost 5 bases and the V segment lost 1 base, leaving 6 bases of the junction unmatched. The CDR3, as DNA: TGTGCCAGCAGCCAAGGGGGACAGGGAGGGGATCAGCCCCAGCATTTT. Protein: CASSQGGQGGDQPQHF.

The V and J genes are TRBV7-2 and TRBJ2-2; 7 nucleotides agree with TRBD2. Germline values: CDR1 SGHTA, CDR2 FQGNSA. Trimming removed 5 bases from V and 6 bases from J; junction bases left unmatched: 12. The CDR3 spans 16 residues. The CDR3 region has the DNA TGTGCCAGCAGCGCCCGGGGGGTTGTTAGCGCCGGGGAGCTGTTTTTT. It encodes CASSARGVVSAGELFF.

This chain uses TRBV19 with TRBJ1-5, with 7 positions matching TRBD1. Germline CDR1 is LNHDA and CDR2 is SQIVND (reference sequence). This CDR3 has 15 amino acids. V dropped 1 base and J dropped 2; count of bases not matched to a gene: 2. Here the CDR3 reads CASSIGQGGNQPQHF. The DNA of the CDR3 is TGTGCCAGTAGTATAGGACAGGGAGGCAATCAGCCCCAGCATTTT.

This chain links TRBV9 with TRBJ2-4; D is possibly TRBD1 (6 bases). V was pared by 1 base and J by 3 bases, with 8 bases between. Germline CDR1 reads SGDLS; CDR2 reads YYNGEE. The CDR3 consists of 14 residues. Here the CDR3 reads CASSVSGDKNIQYF. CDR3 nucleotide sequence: TGTGCCAGCAGCGTATCAGGGGACAAAAACATTCAGTACTTC.

CDR3 nucleotides: TGCAGCGTTGACAGGACGGGGAAATATGGCTACACCTTC. Protein: CSVDRTGKYGYTF. V and J are TRBV29-1 and TRBJ1-2, with D hard to call. The V end was cut by 3 bases, the J end by 5 bases, with 13 bases between. Germline V lookup: CDR1 SQVTM, CDR2 ANQGSEA. This CDR3 is 13 amino acids long.

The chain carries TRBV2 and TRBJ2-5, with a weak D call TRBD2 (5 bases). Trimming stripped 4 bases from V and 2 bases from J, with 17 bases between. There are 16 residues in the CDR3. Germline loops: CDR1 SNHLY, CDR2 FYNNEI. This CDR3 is CASSVRGGGLQETQYF. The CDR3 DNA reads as TGTGCCAGCAGTGTAAGAGGTGGAGGCTTACAAGAGACCCAGTACTTC.

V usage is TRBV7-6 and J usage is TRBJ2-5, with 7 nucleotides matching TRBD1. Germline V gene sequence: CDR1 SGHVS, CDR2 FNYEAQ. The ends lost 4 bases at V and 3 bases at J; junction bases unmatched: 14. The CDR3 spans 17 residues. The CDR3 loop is CASSWVRDRAAKETQYF. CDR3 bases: TGTGCCAGCAGCTGGGTTCGAGACAGGGCCGCTAAAGAGACCCAGTACTTC.

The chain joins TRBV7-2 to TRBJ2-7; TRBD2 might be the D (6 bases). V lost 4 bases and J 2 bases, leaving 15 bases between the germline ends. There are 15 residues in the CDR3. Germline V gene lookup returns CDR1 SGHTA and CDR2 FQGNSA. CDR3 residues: CASSSQRLAPYEQYF. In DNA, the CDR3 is TGTGCCAGCAGCTCCCAAAGGCTAGCGCCCTACGAGCAGTACTTC.

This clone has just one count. The CDR3 loop reads CASSIWAENEKLFF. DNA for the CDR3: TGTGCCAGTAGTATCTGGGCAGAAAATGAAAAACTGTTTTTT. This chain links TRBV19 with TRBJ1-4; the D is unclear. Deletions cut 3 bases from V and 5 bases from J, with 10 bases between. The CDR3 is made up of 14 amino acids. Germline CDR1 is LNHDA and CDR2 is SQIVND (reference sequence).

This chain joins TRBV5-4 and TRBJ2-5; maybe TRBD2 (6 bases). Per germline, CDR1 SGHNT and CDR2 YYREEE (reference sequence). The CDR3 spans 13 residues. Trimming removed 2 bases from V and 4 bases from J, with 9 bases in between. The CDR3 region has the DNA TGTGCCAGCAGCTTTACTAGCCCAGAGACCCAGTACTTC. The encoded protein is CASSFTSPETQYF.

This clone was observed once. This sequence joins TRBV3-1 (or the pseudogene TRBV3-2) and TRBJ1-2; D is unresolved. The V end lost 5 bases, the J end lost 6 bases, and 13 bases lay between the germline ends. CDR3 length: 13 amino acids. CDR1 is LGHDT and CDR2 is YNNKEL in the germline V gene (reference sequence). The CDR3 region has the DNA TGTGCCAGCAGCGCCGGGAAAATCCATGGCTACACCTTC. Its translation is CASSAGKIHGYTF.

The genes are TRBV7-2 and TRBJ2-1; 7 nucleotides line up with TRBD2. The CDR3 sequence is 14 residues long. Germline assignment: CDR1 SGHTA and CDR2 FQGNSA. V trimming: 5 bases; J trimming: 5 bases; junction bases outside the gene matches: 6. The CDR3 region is CASSPASGHNEQFF. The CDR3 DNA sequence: TGTGCCAGCAGCCCGGCTAGCGGACACAATGAGCAGTTCTTC.

CDR3 DNA: TGTGCCAGCACCCCAGCCAACGGGGGTCGAAATTCACCCCTCCACTTT. Residues: CASTPANGGRNSPLHF. V is TRBV11-1 and J is TRBJ1-6; tentatively, D is TRBD1 (5 bases). CDR1 SGHAT and CDR2 FQDESV come from the germline V gene (reference sequence). Trimming cost V 7 bases and J 7 bases, with 20 bases left between them. The CDR3 has 16 amino acids. Together with reference TRBV11-1 and TRBJ1-6, the CDR3 gives the full variable domain: EAEVAQSPRYKITEKSQAVAFWCDPISGHATLYWYRQILGQGPELLVQFQDESVVDDSQLPKDRFSAERLKGVDSTLKIQPAELGDSAMYLCASTPANGGRNSPLHFGNGTRLTVT.

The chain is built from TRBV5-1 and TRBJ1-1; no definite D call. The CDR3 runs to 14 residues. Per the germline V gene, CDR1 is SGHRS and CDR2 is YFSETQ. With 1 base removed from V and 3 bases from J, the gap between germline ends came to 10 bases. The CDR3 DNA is TGCGCCAGCAGCTTGATTGGGAGGGACACTGAAGCTTTCTTT. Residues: CASSLIGRDTEAFF.

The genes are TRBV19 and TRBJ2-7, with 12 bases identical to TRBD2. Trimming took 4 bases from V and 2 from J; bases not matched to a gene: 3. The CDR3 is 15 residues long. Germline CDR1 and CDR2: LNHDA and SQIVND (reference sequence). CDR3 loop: CASSKTSGGTYEQYF. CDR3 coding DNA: TGTGCCAGTAGTAAGACTAGCGGGGGCACCTACGAGCAGTACTTC. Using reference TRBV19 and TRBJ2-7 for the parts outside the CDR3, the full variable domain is DGGITQSPKYLFRKEGQNVTLSCEQNLNHDAMYWYRQDPGQGLRLIYYSQIVNDFQKGDIAEGYSVSREKKESFPLTVTSAQKNPTAFYLCASSKTSGGTYEQYFGPGTRLTVT.

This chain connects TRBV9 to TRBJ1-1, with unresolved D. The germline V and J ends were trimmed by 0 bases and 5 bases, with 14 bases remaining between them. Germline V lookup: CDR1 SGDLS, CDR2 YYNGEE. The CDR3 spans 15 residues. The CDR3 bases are TGTGCCAGCAGCGTAGTAGAGGGCCCCCGGACTGAAGCTTTCTTT. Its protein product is CASSVVEGPRTEAFF.